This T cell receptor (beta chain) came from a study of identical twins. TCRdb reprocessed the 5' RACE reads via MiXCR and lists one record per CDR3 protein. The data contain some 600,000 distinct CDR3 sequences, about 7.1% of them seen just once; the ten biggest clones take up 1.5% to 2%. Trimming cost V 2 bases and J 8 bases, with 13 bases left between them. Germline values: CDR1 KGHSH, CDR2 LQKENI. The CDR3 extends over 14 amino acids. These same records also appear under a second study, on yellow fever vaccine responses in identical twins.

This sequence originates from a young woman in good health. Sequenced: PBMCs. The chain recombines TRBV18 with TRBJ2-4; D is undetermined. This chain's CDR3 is CASSPMDPSDIQYF. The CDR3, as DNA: TGTGCCAGCTCACCAATGGACCCCTCGGACATTCAGTACTTC.